This T cell receptor beta chain appears in the sequencing data of a study of T cells in Graves' hyperthyroidism and ophthalmopathy. Authors of the study amplified TCR beta CDR3 regions from RNA transcripts. With the HTBI primer set, the TCR CDR3 went through a first round of RT-PCR. One entry per CDR3 protein results from TCRdb running MiXCR on the multiplex PCR reads. The sample gives some 250,000 distinct CDR3 sequences, about 14% of which show up once; 13% is in the top ten. The germline gives CDR1 LGHDT, CDR2 YNNKEL (reference sequence). With 0 bases removed from V and 3 bases from J, the gap between germline ends came to 9 bases. The CDR3 contains 14 residues. To note about this clonotype: Its antigen is currently unknown.

In making diagnoses, clinical symptoms, serum thyroxine and TRAb, thyroid ultrasound and orbital computed tomography were all used. About 10 ml fresh peripheral blood yielded the PBMCs. Findings and caveats of the study: A 13 V-J signature model discriminated ophthalmopathy versus stable hyperthyroidism.

This TCR derives from a woman aged 40 to 50 with Graves' hyperthyroidism that later progressed to Graves' ophthalmopathy. The V call is TRBV3-1, the J call TRBJ2-7; weak D call: TRBD2 (6 bases). Sequenced material: blood. The CDR3 spells CASSQEWRGYEQYF. The CDR3 DNA is TGTGCCAGCAGCCAAGAATGGAGGGGCTACGAGCAGTACTTC.